These 4 T cell receptor beta chains were all obtained from the same sample, sequenced in a study of blood T cell repertoires in COVID-19. Libraries were prepared by immunoSEQ multiplex PCR; TCRdb keeps only in-frame clonotypes and omits some of them. The repertoire includes around 380,000 clones, around 87% of them detected once, and approximately 1.2% sits in the top ten. Sequencing used PBMCs or T cells enriched from blood (not recorded which). The receptors were gathered from a man aged 25-45 years who had recovered from COVID-19.

This chain links TRBV2 with TRBJ1-1; D perhaps matches TRBD1 (5 bases). The CDR3 totals 14 residues. Germline V gene sequence: CDR1 SNHLY, CDR2 FYNNEI. V was shortened by 6 bases and J by 7 bases, with 18 bases between the two germline ends. Written as DNA, the CDR3 is TGTGCCAGCAGCCCCCAGGGCCGGGGGGTTGAAGCTTTCTTT. It specifies CASSPQGRGVEAFF.

V is TRBV3-1 (or the pseudogene TRBV3-2) and J is TRBJ2-2; D possibly corresponds to TRBD1 (6 bases). Germline V lookup: CDR1 LGHDT, CDR2 YNNKEL (reference sequence). The V end lost 1 base, the J end lost 3 bases, and 12 bases lay between the germline ends. This CDR3 is built from 16 residues. CDR3 region: CASSQAGTYHTGELFF. For the CDR3, the DNA is TGTGCCAGCAGCCAAGCCGGGACATACCACACCGGGGAGCTGTTTTTT.

The chain has TRBV19 and TRBJ1-6; TRBD1 matches 8 bases. The V gene end was trimmed by 4 bases and the J gene end by 0 bases; junction bases not matched to a gene: 11. The V gene's germline CDR1 is LNHDA and CDR2 SQIVND (reference sequence). CDR3 size: 19 residues. DNA of the CDR3: TGTGCCAGTAGTACTCAGGGGGCCCTCACAAGCTCCTATAATTCACCCCTCCACTTT. Protein: CASSTQGALTSSYNSPLHF. The full variable domain, in which reference TRBV19 and TRBJ1-6 provide the parts outside the CDR3, is DGGITQSPKYLFRKEGQNVTLSCEQNLNHDAMYWYRQDPGQGLRLIYYSQIVNDFQKGDIAEGYSVSREKKESFPLTVTSAQKNPTAFYLCASSTQGALTSSYNSPLHFGNGTRLTVT.

A few counts support this clone. J is TRBJ1-5 and V is TRBV6-5; unclear D gene. V shed 8 bases and J shed 0 bases, with 8 bases lying between them. Germline V gives CDR1 MNHEY, CDR2 SVGAGI. The CDR3 is 13 amino acids. The CDR3 bases are TGTGCCAGCTCGGTTAATAGCAATCAGCCCCAGCATTTT. As protein: CASSVNSNQPQHF.